This T cell receptor (beta chain) was identified during a study of T cell repertoires in cytomegalovirus infection. Study as a whole: CMV infection together with matching HLA type was indicated by public TCR beta signatures.

This clonotype was observed a few times. The V segment lost 6 bases and the J segment 3 bases; nucleotides outside the gene matches: 10. This CDR3 has 14 residues. CDR1 is DFQATT, CDR2 SNEGSKA, per germline (reference sequence). TCRdb independently ran MiXCR on the reads; one entry per CDR3 protein. The table lists about 360,000 distinct CDR3 sequences, about a sixth of them singletons, with 7.5% to 9.5% in the top ten. Material for sequencing was PBMCs. This TCR came from a human donor in good health (CMV status not recorded). Some clones in this sample may be carry-over from other donors' samples. The rearrangement joins TRBV20-1 to TRBJ2-7; 8 bases line up with TRBD2. CDR3 loop: CSAAAGGESYEQYF. In nucleotides, the CDR3 is TGCAGTGCCGCGGCGGGAGGAGAGAGCTACGAGCAGTACTTC.